One and the same sample provided the 6 T cell receptor beta chains below, sequenced in a study of T cells after yellow fever vaccination. TCRdb re-called the 5' RACE reads with MiXCR, one entry per CDR3 protein. The table records roughly 310,000 distinct CDR3 sequences, 8% to 10% of them present only once. The sequencing here drew on PBMCs, taken on the day of the first yellow fever vaccination. The receptors here all came from a young man who received the YFV17D yellow fever vaccine.

This clonotype showed up just a few times. This chain links TRBV7-9 with TRBJ2-7; a weak D match, TRBD1 (6 bases). V lost 3 bases to trimming and J lost 3 bases, with 15 bases between them. The V gene's germline CDR1 is SEHNR and CDR2 FQNEAQ (reference sequence). This CDR3 has 15 residues. This chain's CDR3 is CASSFARTEGYEQYF. The CDR3 DNA reads TGTGCCAGCAGCTTCGCGCGGACAGAAGGCTACGAGCAGTACTTC.

V and J are TRBV13 and TRBJ1-6; D ambiguous. CDR1 is PRHDT and CDR2 is FYEKMQ in the germline V gene (reference sequence). Deletions cut 4 bases from V and 5 bases from J, with 18 bases between. The CDR3 contains 17 residues. This CDR3 is CASSSRAVGLDNSPLHF. As DNA, the CDR3 is TGTGCCAGCAGCTCCCGGGCCGTTGGGTTGGATAATTCACCCCTCCACTTT.

This clonotype has at least ten counts. The J gene is TRBJ2-7, the V gene TRBV7-8; D is ambiguous. The V end lost 1 base, the J end lost 7 bases, and 17 bases lay between the germline ends. The CDR3 has 15 residues. CDR1 and CDR2 from the germline V gene are SGHVS and FQNEAQ. CDR3 amino acids: CASSLVGSFGSEQYF. DNA of the CDR3: TGTGCCAGCAGCTTAGTAGGATCCTTTGGTTCGGAGCAGTACTTC.

The rearrangement links TRBV2 to TRBJ2-3, with a weak D call TRBD1 (7 bases). Germline lookup yields CDR1 SNHLY and CDR2 FYNNEI. V was pared by 2 bases and J by 0 bases, with 9 bases between. There are 15 residues in the CDR3. CDR3 residues: CASSEQGGSTDTQYF. CDR3 nucleotides: TGTGCCAGCAGTGAACAGGGGGGTAGCACAGATACGCAGTATTTT.

The chain employs TRBV20-1 and TRBJ1-2, with a weak D call TRBD1 (6 bases). The V and J ends lost 7 bases and 5 bases respectively, with 11 bases between them. Germline CDR1 and CDR2: DFQATT and SNEGSKA (reference sequence). This CDR3 contains 11 residues. CDR3 residues: CSGTGTYGYTF. The CDR3 DNA is TGCAGTGGAACAGGGACGTATGGCTACACCTTC.

The rearrangement joins TRBV12-3 or TRBV12-4 to TRBJ2-3; 10 nucleotides align to TRBD2. CDR3 length equals 13 residues. Trimming took 10 bases from V and 6 from J; bases not matched to a gene: 7. DNA of the CDR3: TGTGCCACCCAGCGGGGGGGCCGGGATACGCAGTATTTT. Its translation: CATQRGGRDTQYF.